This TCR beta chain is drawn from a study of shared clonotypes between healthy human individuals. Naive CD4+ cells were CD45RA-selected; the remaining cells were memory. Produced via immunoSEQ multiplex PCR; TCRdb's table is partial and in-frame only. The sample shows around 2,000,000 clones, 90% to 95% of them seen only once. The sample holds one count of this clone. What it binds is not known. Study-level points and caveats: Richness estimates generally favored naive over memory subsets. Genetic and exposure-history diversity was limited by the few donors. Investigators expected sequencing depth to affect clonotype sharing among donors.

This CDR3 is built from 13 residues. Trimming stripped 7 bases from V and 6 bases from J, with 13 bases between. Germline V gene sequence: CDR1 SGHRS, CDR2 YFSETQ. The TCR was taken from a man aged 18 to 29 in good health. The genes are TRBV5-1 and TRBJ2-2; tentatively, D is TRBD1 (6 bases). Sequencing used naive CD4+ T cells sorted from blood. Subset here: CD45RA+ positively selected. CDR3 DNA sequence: TGCGCCAGCGGAAACAGGGAATCCGGGGAGCTGTTTTTT. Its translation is CASGNRESGELFF.